Reported below is one TCR beta chain. Which antigen it targets is not known. Base-call qualities are not available, and no considerably larger clone is one nucleotide away. The data were obtained in a study of blood T cell repertoires in COVID-19 (dated by TCRdb to about 2020). In the study overall: The collaborator samples originated in the United States, Italy and Spain and spanned the acute and convalescent phases of COVID-19. Where available, HLA class I and class II types were taken from metadata supplied by the sample provider and were not determined by assay-based typing. The repertoires were made available in a free public database intended to serve as a resource for research on the immune response to SARS-CoV-2. The sample metadata nearly always contained a de-identified subject ID, COVID-19 status, age in years and sex. The material from the prospective study consisted of cDNA or gDNA derived from T cells, B-cell-depleted T cells, or PBMCs. Samples came from the ongoing ImmuneRACE study (first 160 participants) plus 1,254 subjects from 6 global collaborators. The dataset comprised deeply sampled blood TCRbeta repertoires from subjects exposed to, actively infected with, or recovered from COVID-19. Here is what the overall study found, with its caveats: Clinical and demographic metadata were provided uncurated, with the amount varying by source and participant.

The CDR3 holds 16 amino acids from the cysteine to the phenylalanine. Only CDR3 DNA is held: 48 bases, read in frame from base 1. The germline V gene yields SNHLY for CDR1 and FYNNEI for CDR2. Compared with germline, V lacks 5 bases and J lacks 6 bases; bases without a gene match: 13. Participants in the prospective study were aged roughly 18 to 95 years, lived in 20 to 30 United States geographic areas, and enrolled through a virtual design. To assign participants to cohorts, the prospective study relied on clinical history that participants themselves reported in a screening survey and a study questionnaire. In the prospective study, mobile phlebotomists collected whole blood, serum and a nasopharyngeal or oropharyngeal swab from each participant. Additional blood draws and questionnaires over an approximately 2-month period could optionally be provided by prospective study participants. Before DNA extraction, prospective study blood samples were shipped either frozen or at room temperature.

TCRbeta CDR3 regions were amplified from genomic DNA by means of the immunoSEQ Assay, a bias-controlled multiplex PCR. The authors' pipeline ran thus. Within the assay, amplification of reference gene primers was used to estimate how many nucleated cells each sample contained. To quantify the absolute abundance of each unique TCRbeta CDR3 rearrangement, sequence reads were collapsed and filtered. For each sample, productive Simpson clonality was calculated as the square root of Simpson's diversity index over productive rearrangements. The table comes from immuneACCESS by way of TCRdb, which keeps in-frame sequences with V and J called. Part of the clones is missing from these tables; in studies checked, under half for an unresolved V gene and the rest for unknown reasons. V and J calls and clone size are those listed in that table; D and trimming were worked out from the DNA. For this sample there are a few hundred thousand clones; 86% appear just once. The ten largest clonotypes hold less than 5% of the sample.

Sequencing used PBMCs or T cells enriched from blood (not recorded which). The chain is encoded by TRBV2 joined to TRBJ1-5, with 7 bases in between that match TRBD1. This clonotype was sampled from a woman aged 40 to 49 with acute COVID-19. CDR3 protein: CASSPATGAGGQPQHF. Here is the DNA: TGTGCCAGCAGTCCTGCTACAGGGGCGGGGGGTCAGCCCCAGCATTTT.